The 5 T cell receptor beta chains presented below share a single source sample, sequenced in a study of Graves' ophthalmopathy and Graves' hyperthyroidism. For repertoire sequencing, the TCR beta CDR3 regions were amplified from RNA transcripts. In the first round, RT-PCR was carried out with HTBI primers, and a multiplex PCR formed the second round. TCRdb ran MiXCR on the multiplex PCR reads and lists one entry per CDR3 protein. Here the sample spans a few hundred thousand distinct CDR3 sequences, 15% to 20% being singletons. The sequenced sample was peripheral blood. The receptor source for this set is an adult man with Graves' ophthalmopathy.

V and J are TRBV15 and TRBJ2-5; 10 positions agree with TRBD2. The CDR3 sequence is 14 residues long. With 5 bases clipped from V and 5 bases from J, the junction kept 5 bases outside the gene matches. CDR1 is LNHNV, CDR2 YYDKDF, per germline (reference sequence). DNA for the CDR3: TGTGCCACCAGCCTAGCGGGAGACTCTGAGACCCAGTACTTC. Translating it yields CATSLAGDSETQYF. The whole variable domain, filled in from reference TRBV15 and TRBJ2-5, reads DAMVIQNPRYQVTQFGKPVTLSCSQTLNHNVMYWYQQKSSQAPKLLFHYYDKDFNNEADTPDNFQSRRPNTSFCFLDIRSPGLGDTAMYLCATSLAGDSETQYFGPGTRLLVL.

This clonotype was found many times. The chain joins TRBV30 to TRBJ2-5, with TRBD1 identical over 7 bases. Germline V lookup: CDR1 GTSNPN, CDR2 SVGIG (reference sequence). After removal of 3 bases from V and 2 bases from J, the junction contained 9 bases not matched to a gene. The CDR3 extends over 15 amino acids. In nucleotides, the CDR3 is TGTGCCTGGAGCGCGACAGGGCAGGGGCAAGAGACCCAGTACTTC. Its protein is CAWSATGQGQETQYF.

The V gene is TRBV5-1, the J gene TRBJ1-1; 8 bases align to TRBD1. The CDR3 has 13 residues. V gave up 2 bases and J gave up 8 bases; unmatched junction bases: 5. Germline V gene sequence: CDR1 SGHRS, CDR2 YFSETQ. The CDR3 region has the DNA TGCGCCAGCAGCTTTGCGGGACAGGTCGAAGCTTTCTTT. Protein product: CASSFAGQVEAFF.

In its sample, this clonotype was seen many times. The junction departs from the called germline gene at one end, perhaps through a read error. The CDR3 DNA follows: TGTCCCAGCAGATCTGGAGCCGCAGGTGACACCGGGGAGCTGTTTTTT. Its protein product is CPSRSGAAGDTGELFF. The V gene is TRBV6-5, the J gene TRBJ2-2; D is unclear. The length of the CDR3 is 16 residues. CDR1 is MNHEY and CDR2 is SVGAGI in the germline V gene.

This clonotype was seen many times. The rearrangement uses TRBV30 and TRBJ1-2; D gene unclear. V lost 2 bases and J lost 8, with 15 bases in between. This CDR3 spans 13 amino acids. Germline V gene data show CDR1 as GTSNPN and CDR2 as SVGIG (reference sequence). The CDR3 coding sequence is TGTGCCTGGAGTAAACCGCGGGGAGGAGGCTACACCTTC. Its translation: CAWSKPRGGGYTF.